The next 21 T cell receptor beta chains were all read from a single sample in a study of blood T cell repertoires in COVID-19. Clones were sequenced by immunoSEQ multiplex PCR, and TCRdb holds only the in-frame ones, with some missing. This table has approximately 530,000 clones, about 89% appearing once. The sequenced sample consisted of peripheral blood. The source is a woman between 50 and 59 years old with COVID-19, enrolled during active disease.

This chain connects TRBV19 to TRBJ2-1; 10 nucleotides match TRBD1. V shed 10 bases, J shed 8 bases, and the junction held 14 bases outside the gene matches. From germline, CDR1 is LNHDA and CDR2 SQIVND (reference sequence). CDR3 length: 15 amino acids. The DNA of the CDR3 is TGTGCCACTGATAACGTGGGGACAGGGGCCCATGAGCAGTTCTTC. Its protein product is CATDNVGTGAHEQFF.

For the CDR3, the DNA is TGTGCCAGCAGCTTACAAGTGTGGGGAGGTGAAAAACTGTTTTTT. This translates into CASSLQVWGGEKLFF. V usage is TRBV5-6 and J usage is TRBJ1-4; D is unclear. Trimming took off 2 bases at V and 7 bases at J, with 15 bases between the two ends. Germline-derived CDR1 and CDR2 are SGHDT and YYEEEE. CDR3 length: 15 amino acids.

V gene TRBV18 combines with J gene TRBJ1-5; D gene uncertain. Germline V gene data show CDR1 as KGHSH and CDR2 as LQKENI. The CDR3 covers 15 residues. The V gene lost 4 bases and the J gene lost 7 bases, with 17 bases spanning the gap. The CDR3 reads CASSQTGGPEQPQHF. CDR3 in DNA: TGTGCCAGCTCACAAACTGGAGGGCCCGAACAGCCCCAGCATTTT.

This chain connects TRBV5-6 to TRBJ2-1; possibly TRBD2 for D (5 bases). With 1 base removed from V and 0 bases from J, the gap between germline ends came to 8 bases. CDR1 and CDR2 (germline): SGHDT, YYEEEE. The CDR3 has 15 amino acids. CDR3 sequence: CASSLKRGSYNEQFF. For the CDR3, the DNA is TGTGCCAGCAGCTTGAAACGGGGCTCCTACAATGAGCAGTTCTTC.

The chain employs TRBV28 and TRBJ1-2; D perhaps matches TRBD1 (6 bases). Per germline, CDR1 MDHEN and CDR2 SYDVKM. The CDR3 has 13 residues. Between the trimmed V and J ends, which lost 7 bases and 8 bases, there was a span of 17 bases. In nucleotides, the CDR3 is TGTGCCAGCACCACACCTGCCAGGGGCGGCTACACCTTC. This translates into CASTTPARGGYTF.

V usage is TRBV9 and J usage is TRBJ1-2; possible D gene TRBD1, 5 bases. Germline CDR1 SGDLS, CDR2 YYNGEE. The V end was cut by 4 bases, the J end by 7 bases, with 20 bases between. The CDR3 spans 15 residues. The CDR3 spells CASSPGGGGESGYTF. CDR3 nucleotide sequence: TGTGCCAGCAGCCCGGGAGGAGGAGGGGAGAGTGGCTACACCTTC.

The rearrangement uses TRBV29-1 and TRBJ1-2; TRBD1 matches at 9 bases. The ends lost 6 bases at V and 4 bases at J; junction bases unmatched: 15. The CDR3 loop spans 16 amino acids. Looked up from germline, CDR1 is SQVTM and CDR2 is ANQGSEA. The CDR3, as DNA: TGCAGCGTGGCCTCCGAACGGACAGGGGTATTCTATGGCTACACCTTC. As protein: CSVASERTGVFYGYTF.

The chain joins TRBV30 to TRBJ1-1, with 8 positions matching TRBD1. This CDR3 has 14 amino acids. The germline V gene has CDR1 GTSNPN and CDR2 SVGIG (reference sequence). Trimming cost V 1 base and J 0 bases; bases outside gene matches: 1. This CDR3 reads CAWSAGGMNTEAFF. The CDR3 DNA sequence: TGTGCCTGGAGTGCAGGGGGCATGAACACTGAAGCTTTCTTT. Filled out from reference TRBV30 and TRBJ1-1, the complete variable domain reads SQTIHQWPATLVQPVGSPLSLECTVEGTSNPNLYWYRQAAGRGLQLLFYSVGIGQISSEVPQNLSASRPQDRQFILSSKKLLLSDSGFYLCAWSAGGMNTEAFFGQGTRLTVV.

The DNA for the CDR3 is TGTGCCAGCAGCACGCGGACAGGGTTGAGCTATCAGCCCCAGCATTTT. Amino acids: CASSTRTGLSYQPQHF. V and J are TRBV7-6 and TRBJ1-5; TRBD1 aligns across 8 bases. The J segment lost 5 bases and the V segment lost 5 bases, leaving 11 bases of the junction unmatched. The CDR3 is made up of 16 amino acids. The germline gives CDR1 SGHVS, CDR2 FNYEAQ.

The V call is TRBV4-1, the J call TRBJ2-3; a weak D match, TRBD1 (6 bases). Trimming took 0 bases from V and 6 from J, leaving 25 bases between them. The germline V gene has CDR1 MGHRA and CDR2 YSYEKL. The CDR3 has 19 residues. Written as DNA, the CDR3 is TGCGCCAGCAGCCAAGATTATCAGATTGGGGGCCCCATGGGGGATACGCAGTATTTT. It translates to CASSQDYQIGGPMGDTQYF.

This rearrangement joins TRBV2 to TRBJ2-5; 8 bases map to TRBD1. V lost 5 bases and J lost 2; bases outside the gene matches: 7. This CDR3 has 15 residues. The germline V gene encodes CDR1 SNHLY and CDR2 FYNNEI. CDR3 sequence: CASSRTGLGQETQYF. DNA for the CDR3: TGTGCCAGCAGTAGGACAGGGCTGGGGCAAGAGACCCAGTACTTC.

The J gene is TRBJ2-7, the V gene TRBV5-6; 7 positions agree with TRBD1. With V trimmed by 3 bases and J by 5 bases, 5 bases remained unmatched. The CDR3 is made up of 13 amino acids. CDR1 and CDR2 from the germline V gene are SGHDT and YYEEEE. The CDR3, as DNA: TGTGCCAGCAGCTCCTTGGACAGGAACGAGCAGTACTTC. It encodes CASSSLDRNEQYF.

The V call is TRBV10-2, the J call TRBJ1-5; TRBD1 might be the D (5 bases). This CDR3 is 14 amino acids long. Trimming cost V 8 bases and J 7 bases, with 18 bases left between them. Looked up from germline, CDR1 is WSHSY and CDR2 is SAAADI. CDR3 residues: CASGGEGSGQPQHF. DNA for the CDR3: TGCGCCAGCGGGGGGGAGGGGAGTGGACAGCCCCAGCATTTT.

This clone has more than one count but fewer than ten. This sequence joins TRBV5-1 and TRBJ1-1, with TRBD1 matching 9 bases. Trimming removed 5 bases from V and 1 base from J; junction bases left unmatched: 12. Germline V gene sequence: CDR1 SGHRS, CDR2 YFSETQ. The CDR3 length is 17 residues. The CDR3 region has the DNA TGCGCCAGCAGGCACGCCGGGACAGGGTCCTGGAACACTGAAGCTTTCTTT. Protein product: CASRHAGTGSWNTEAFF.

The V gene is TRBV5-1, the J gene TRBJ1-4, with D possibly TRBD1 on 6 matching bases. Trimming pared 4 bases from V and 0 bases from J, leaving 13 bases between. CDR3 length: 16 residues. Germline values: CDR1 SGHRS, CDR2 YFSETQ. The DNA of the CDR3 is TGCGCCAGCAGCCTCCGGACAGCTGCAACTAATGAAAAACTGTTTTTT. Its translation is CASSLRTAATNEKLFF.

V and J are TRBV6-5 and TRBJ1-4; perhaps TRBD1 as D (6 bases). The CDR3 loop spans 16 amino acids. With 2 bases removed from V and 7 bases from J, the gap between germline ends came to 17 bases. CDR1 and CDR2 from the germline V gene are MNHEY and SVGAGI. This CDR3 is CASSYGQGIGIEKLFF. DNA for the CDR3: TGTGCCAGCAGTTACGGGCAGGGGATAGGAATTGAAAAACTGTTTTTT.

The CDR3 sequence is CASSLAWETEAQYF. CDR3 sequence (DNA): TGCGCCAGCAGCTTGGCTTGGGAGACGGAGGCCCAGTACTTC. The V gene is TRBV5-1, the J gene TRBJ2-5; D may be TRBD2 (5 bases). V was cut by 0 bases and J by 9 bases, with 15 bases left in between. The CDR3 covers 14 residues. Looked up from germline, CDR1 is SGHRS and CDR2 is YFSETQ.

The chain uses TRBV5-1 and TRBJ2-7; TRBD2 aligns across 7 bases. The CDR3 has 16 amino acids. Germline V gene lookup returns CDR1 SGHRS and CDR2 YFSETQ. J lost 6 bases, V lost 2 bases, and 14 bases had no gene match. The CDR3 coding sequence is TGCGCCAGCAGCTTCGGAGGACTAGGAGGGGCCTCCGAGCAGTACTTC. Translated, it gives CASSFGGLGGASEQYF.

The genes are TRBV6-5 and TRBJ1-2, with D possibly matching TRBD1 (5 bases). CDR3 length equals 15 residues. The V end was cut by 6 bases, the J end by 8 bases, with 22 bases between. Germline-derived CDR1 and CDR2 are MNHEY and SVGAGI. The CDR3 DNA reads as TGTGCCAGCAGCCAAGTCAGGACCTCCCACAGGGGCTACACCTTC. This encodes CASSQVRTSHRGYTF.

The rearrangement uses TRBV6-5 and TRBJ1-1; no clear D. Trimming shortened V by 6 bases and J by 5 bases, and 10 bases separated the two germline ends. The CDR3 runs to 12 residues. Germline V gene sequence: CDR1 MNHEY, CDR2 SVGAGI. CDR3 residues: CASSAFGTEAFF. The CDR3, as DNA: TGTGCCAGCAGCGCCTTCGGTACTGAAGCTTTCTTT.

This CDR3 is CASSPDIGTGLRAFF. In nucleotides, the CDR3 is TGTGCCAGCAGCCCCGATATTGGGACAGGGCTTAGGGCTTTCTTT. The chain joins TRBV5-6 to TRBJ1-1; 9 nucleotides align to TRBD1. CDR1 is SGHDT and CDR2 is YYEEEE in the germline V gene. This CDR3 has 15 residues. Trimming took 4 bases from V and 11 from J; bases not matched to a gene: 15.